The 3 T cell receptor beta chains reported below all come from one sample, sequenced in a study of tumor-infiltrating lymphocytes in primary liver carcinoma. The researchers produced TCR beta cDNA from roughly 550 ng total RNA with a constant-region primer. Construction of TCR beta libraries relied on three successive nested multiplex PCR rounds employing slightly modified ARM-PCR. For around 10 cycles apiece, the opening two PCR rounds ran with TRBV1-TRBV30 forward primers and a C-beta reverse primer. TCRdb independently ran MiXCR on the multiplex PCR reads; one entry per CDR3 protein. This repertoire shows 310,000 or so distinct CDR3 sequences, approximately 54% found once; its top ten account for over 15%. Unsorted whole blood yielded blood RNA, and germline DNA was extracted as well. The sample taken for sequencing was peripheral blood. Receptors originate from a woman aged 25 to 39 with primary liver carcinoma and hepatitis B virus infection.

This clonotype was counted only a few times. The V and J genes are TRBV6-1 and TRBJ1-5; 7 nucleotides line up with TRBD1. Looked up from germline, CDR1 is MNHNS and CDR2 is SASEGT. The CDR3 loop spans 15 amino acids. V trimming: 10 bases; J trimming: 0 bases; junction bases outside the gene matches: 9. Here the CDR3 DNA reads TGTGCCAACAGCCTGCAGGGGGTTAGCAATCAGCCCCAGCATTTT. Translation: CANSLQGVSNQPQHF.

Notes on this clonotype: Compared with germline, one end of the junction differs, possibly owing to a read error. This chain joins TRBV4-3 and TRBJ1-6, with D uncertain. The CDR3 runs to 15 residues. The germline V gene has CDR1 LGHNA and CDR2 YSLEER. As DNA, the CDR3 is TGCGCCAGCAGCCAAGGGGTACAGAAAGATTCACTCCTCCACTTT. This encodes CASSQGVQKDSLLHF.

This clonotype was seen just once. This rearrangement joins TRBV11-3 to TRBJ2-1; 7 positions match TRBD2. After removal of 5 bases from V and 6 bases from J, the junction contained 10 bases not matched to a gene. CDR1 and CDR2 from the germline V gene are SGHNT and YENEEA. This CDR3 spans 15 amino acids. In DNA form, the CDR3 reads TGTGCCAGCAGCGCGAGCGGGGCGGTAATCAATGAGCAGTTCTTC. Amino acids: CASSASGAVINEQFF.